This T cell receptor (beta chain) was identified in a study of brain T cells in children with intractable seizures. Overall study findings and caveats: Pre- and post-surgery blood differed in depth, so pre-surgery absences may be undersampling. Only CDR3 sequence similarity suggested viral specificity, without known HCMV serostatus.

Worth noting for this clone: Its matching antigen is unknown.

Described time point: blood from clinic visit 5 months post-surgery; TSC patient then seizure free. Surgery cases with the highest brain T cell transcript signatures were chosen for sequencing. Before surgery, patients took at least one anti-epileptic drug. The germline V and J ends were trimmed by 4 bases and 8 bases, with 17 bases remaining between them. This CDR3 has 14 residues. Per the germline V gene, CDR1 is MNHEY and CDR2 is SVGEGT. Clones were read by immunoSEQ multiplex PCR, and TCRdb kept only the in-frame ones, dropping some. The profile shows 340,000 or so clones, about 94% of them singletons.

This clonotype was sampled from a boy under two years old with tuberous sclerosis and intractable seizures. Sample: peripheral blood, taken approximately 5 months after surgery. This chain joins TRBV6-2 or TRBV6-3 and TRBJ1-2; no firm D call. The CDR3 DNA sequence: TGTGCCAGCAGTTCGGCGACCACGAGGAGCGGCTACACCTTC. This encodes CASSSATTRSGYTF.